Listed below are T cell receptor beta chains from one sample, sequenced in a study of cytomegalovirus exposure and HLA in healthy donors. Assay: immunoSEQ multiplex PCR; the TCRdb copy retains only in-frame clones and omits some. Of tens of thousands of clones listed, over 70% were seen once; the top ten hold 4.5% to 7%. Material: PBMCs. These receptors were obtained from a male donor in good health and CMV-seropositive. Each CDR3 is given with its conserved first and last residue. The D gene is left open where the match is weak. Not every row has a clone size; where given, it reads once, few, many or a size class.

v_call	cdr3_length	j_call	d_call	clone_size	cdr3_nt	cdr3_aa
TRBV27	14	TRBJ1-1	TRBD1	-	TGTGCCAGCCAGACAGGGGCCATGAACACTGAAGCTTTCTTT	CASQTGAMNTEAFF
TRBV11-2	16	TRBJ1-2	-	-	TGTGCCAGCAGCTCCCTCACTCGACGGACATATGGAGGCTACACCTTC	CASSSLTRRTYGGYTF
TRBV19	16	TRBJ1-4	TRBD1	-	TGTGCCAGTAAGGACGAACGGGGTACAGGGGGAGAAAAACTGTTTTTT	CASKDERGTGGEKLFF
TRBV5-1	14	TRBJ2-3	-	-	TGCGCCAGCAGCTTGACTCAGGGTCCAGATACGCAGTATTTT	CASSLTQGPDTQYF
TRBV6-5	15	TRBJ2-1	TRBD2	-	TGTGCCAGCAGTTTTTACGCGGGAGGGCCAAATGAGCAGTTCTTC	CASSFYAGGPNEQFF
TRBV13	14	TRBJ1-3	-	-	TGTGCCAGCAGTTTAACTCGCTCTGGAAACACCATATATTTT	CASSLTRSGNTIYF
TRBV7-2	13	TRBJ1-5	-	-	TGTGCCAGTAGCTATCACAGAGATCAGCCCCAGCATTTT	CASSYHRDQPQHF
TRBV5-6	13	TRBJ1-1	-	-	TGTGCCAGCAGCCCGGTGCGGAACACTGAAGCTTTCTTT	CASSPVRNTEAFF
TRBV27	12	TRBJ2-7	TRBD2	-	TGTTCCAACAAGCTAGCGGCCTACGAGCAGTACTTC	CSNKLAAYEQYF
TRBV6-5	15	TRBJ2-3	TRBD2	few	TGTGCCAGCAGCCTTAGCGGGGCTAGCACAGATACGCAGTATTTT	CASSLSGASTDTQYF
TRBV5-4	18	TRBJ1-4	-	few	TGTGCCAGCAGCTGGGGGGGCATTGCCACGAAATCTAATGAAAAACTGTTTTTT	CASSWGGIATKSNEKLFF
TRBV28	13	TRBJ1-2	-	few	TGTGCCAGCAGTTTCTCCGGGGATTATGGCTACACCTTC	CASSFSGDYGYTF
TRBV2	14	TRBJ1-5	-	-	TGTGCCAGCTCCAGGGGCAGGGCAAATCAGCCCCAGCATTTT	CASSRGRANQPQHF
TRBV5-1	14	TRBJ1-1	-	-	TGCGCCAGCAGCTTGGGGAGTCTGAACACTGAAGCTTTCTTT	CASSLGSLNTEAFF